This T cell receptor beta chain was sequenced during a study of prognosis after radiotherapy for stage I lung cancer. From genomic DNA, TCR beta CDR3 was amplified by two-round multiplex PCR. Primers specific to each TRBV and TRBJ gene were used in first-round PCR. TCRdb called the multiplex PCR reads again in MiXCR, with one record for every CDR3 protein. The sample lists fewer than 25,000 distinct CDR3 sequences; about 26% were seen once. This clonotype was picked up many times. J was trimmed by 2 bases and V by 5 bases; bases with no gene match: 4. CDR3 size: 14 residues. Germline assignment: CDR1 LGHNT and CDR2 FRNRAP.

The sequence came from a donor at least 50 years old with non-small cell lung cancer. Sequences were derived from PBMCs, sampled before or after stereotactic body radiation therapy (not recorded which). V usage is TRBV12-5 and J usage is TRBJ2-3, with 7 positions matching TRBD2. The DNA of the CDR3 is TGTGCTAGTGGTCTCGGGACTAACACAGATACGCAGTATTTT. Residues: CASGLGTNTDTQYF.